The rows below give T cell receptor beta chains drawn from one sample of a study of T-cell memory formation after mild COVID-19. TCRdb re-analysed the 5' RACE reads in MiXCR, keeping a single row per CDR3 protein. The top ten hold 22% of the sample, which has more than 300,000 distinct CDR3 sequences, approximately 15% seen once. Sequencing input: PBMCs or a T cell subset sorted from them (not recorded which). Source of these receptors: a man aged 18 to 35 who had mild COVID-19 (a few samples of this study predate the infection). Cell type and time point are not known. Both conserved end residues are part of each CDR3. Each record gives: D gene, clone size, J gene, V gene, CDR3 DNA, CDR3 protein. A D gene is named only where the DNA matches it firmly. Clone size, where shown, is once, few, many, or a class for clones that have expanded.

>-|once|TRBJ2-3|TRBV2
TGTGCCAGCAAACACCCCGACGATGGTACGCAGTATTTT
CASKHPDDGTQYF
>TRBD1|-|TRBJ1-1|TRBV5-1
TGCGCCAGCAGTCCCGGGACAGGGAGCACTGAAGCTTTCTTT
CASSPGTGSTEAFF
>TRBD1|many|TRBJ2-7|TRBV7-2
TGTGCCAGCAGCTTAACAGGGGGCCACGAGCAGTACTTC
CASSLTGGHEQYF
>-|-|TRBJ1-3|TRBV10-3
TGTGCCATCTCGGGGTCAGGTCCCGTCTCTGGAAACACCATATATTTT
CAISGSGPVSGNTIYF
>-|-|TRBJ1-5|TRBV6-6
TGTGCCAGCAGTTCCAAACAGGGTTGGAATCAGCCCCAGCATTTT
CASSSKQGWNQPQHF
>TRBD1|few|TRBJ1-5|TRBV6-6
TGTGCCAGCAGAAGCCAGGGGGCCCAGCCCCAGCATTTT
CASRSQGAQPQHF
>TRBD1|few|TRBJ2-1|TRBV12-3/TRBV12-4
TGTGCCAGCAGTTTGCCGGGACAGGGTTTCTACAATGAGCAGTTCTTC
CASSLPGQGFYNEQFF
>TRBD2|few|TRBJ2-2|TRBV11-2
TGTGCCAGCAGCTACTCGGGGCTAGCGGGATGGACCGGGGAGCTGTTTTTT
CASSYSGLAGWTGELFF
>-|few|TRBJ2-1|TRBV2
TGTGCCAGCACCCTCGTGGGTGAGCAGTTCTTC
CASTLVGEQFF
>TRBD1|-|TRBJ2-3|TRBV11-1
TGTGCCAGCAGCACCGGACAGGGAAACACAGATACGCAGTATTTT
CASSTGQGNTDTQYF
>-|few|TRBJ1-5|TRBV6-6
TGTGCCAGCAGTTATGGGAGTCAGCCCCAGCATTTT
CASSYGSQPQHF
>-|many|TRBJ2-3|TRBV6-1
TGTGCCAGCAGTGAGTTGGTTACCGGCTTCACAGATACGCAGTATTTT
CASSELVTGFTDTQYF
>-|-|TRBJ2-7|TRBV20-1
TGCAGTGCTAGAGTGTCAGGGAACGAGCAGTACTTC
CSARVSGNEQYF
>-|-|TRBJ2-1|TRBV7-9
TGTGCCAGCAGCCTAAACCCCGGGACGCTTGGCAATGAGCAGTTCTTC
CASSLNPGTLGNEQFF
>-|-|TRBJ2-1|TRBV6-6
TGTGCCAGCAGTTACTCGAACCAGGACTCGGGATTCTTC
CASSYSNQDSGFF
>TRBD2|few|TRBJ2-6|TRBV5-1
TGCGCCAGCAGCCGGGAGGCAGGGTCTGGGGCCAACGTCCTGACTTTC
CASSREAGSGANVLTF
>-|many|TRBJ1-1|TRBV7-9
TGTGCCAGCAGCTCAACGGGCGAAGCTTTCTTT
CASSSTGEAFF
>TRBD1|few|TRBJ2-1|TRBV7-9
TGTGCCAGCAGCTTAGCAGTTGGGCGACAGGGAGTTGGGTACAATGAGCAGTTCTTC
CASSLAVGRQGVGYNEQFF
>-|few|TRBJ2-5|TRBV3-1
TGTGCCAGCAGCCAAGAGGAGTGGCAATCTGGGCAAGAGACCCAGTACTTC
CASSQEEWQSGQETQYF